The TCR beta chain described here comes from a study of CD8 T cells in Susac syndrome. Peripheral blood CD8+ and CD4+ T cells were profiled by TCR beta sequencing. RNA amounts of roughly 0.5 to 1 ug underwent reverse transcription with random hexamers. A single record per CDR3 protein comes from TCRdb applying MiXCR to the immunoSEQ multiplex PCR reads. Of 300,000 to 350,000 distinct CDR3 sequences listed, about 91% are singletons. The CDR3 loop spans 14 amino acids. The ends lost 4 bases at V and 3 bases at J; junction bases unmatched: 6. Germline values: CDR1 LGHDT, CDR2 YNNKEL (reference sequence).

The sample consisted of CD4+ T cells from PBMCs. The receptor comes from a human donor with multiple sclerosis. The genes are TRBV3-1 and TRBJ2-7, with 7 bases that match TRBD1. The CDR3 DNA is TGTGCCAGCAGCCTACGGGGACAGCACTACGAGCAGTACTTC. Encoded protein: CASSLRGQHYEQYF.